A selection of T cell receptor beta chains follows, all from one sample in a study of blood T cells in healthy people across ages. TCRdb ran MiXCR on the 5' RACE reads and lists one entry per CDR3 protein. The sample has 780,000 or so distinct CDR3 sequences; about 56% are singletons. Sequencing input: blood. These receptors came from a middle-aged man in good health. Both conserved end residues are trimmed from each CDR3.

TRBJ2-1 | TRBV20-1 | SVSDTRTYNEQF
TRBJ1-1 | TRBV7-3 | ASSLYGPGTNTEAF
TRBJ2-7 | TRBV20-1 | SASRGSSYEQY
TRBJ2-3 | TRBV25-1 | ATQEGGVHTDTQY
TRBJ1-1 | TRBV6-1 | ASSTAAQGVSEAF
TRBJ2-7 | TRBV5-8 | ASSLFPHSYEQY
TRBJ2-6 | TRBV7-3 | ASSWTGGGAGGANVLT
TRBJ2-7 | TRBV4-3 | ASSPRIGSEYNEQY
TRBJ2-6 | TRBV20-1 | SARDHGSPPGANVLT
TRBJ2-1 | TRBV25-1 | ASSRPVLVVNEQF